The T cell receptor beta chain under discussion was sequenced for a study of CD8+ T cells in alopecia areata. Study-level background: Treatment comprised oral tofacitinib, 5 to 10 mg twice daily, in treated patients. The study's findings and limits: Whereas mice showed it more clearly, TCR sharing across patients was murkier, possibly because of HLA.

Germline V gene sequence: CDR1 SGHTS, CDR2 YDEGEE. There are 15 residues in the CDR3. V was clipped by 3 bases and J by 7 bases; unmatched bases: 6. This clone was counted between two and nine times. The antigen is not known. Researchers took lesional scalp punch biopsies and peripheral blood from people who were alopecia areata patients. Extracted from the samples, RNA was reverse transcribed into cDNA to serve as the sequencing template. Assay used: immunoSEQ multiplex PCR; TCRdb lists only in-frame clones, some missing. This sample has around 160,000 clones, with roughly 50% found just once. Sequencing was carried out using CD4+ T cells sorted from blood. This chain connects TRBV5-8 to TRBJ2-4; 11 bases match TRBD2. This TCR came from a human donor with alopecia areata. In nucleotides, the CDR3 is TGTGCCAGCAGCTCACTAGCGGGAGTTTTGAACATTCAGTACTTC. The encoded protein is CASSSLAGVLNIQYF.